The 23 T cell receptor beta chains below all came from one sample that was sequenced in a study of blood T cell repertoires in COVID-19. TCRdb's copy holds only in-frame clones and misses some; the assay was immunoSEQ multiplex PCR. Here the sample spans about 190,000 clones, roughly four fifths being singletons. Sequencing was performed on peripheral blood. The receptors stem from a woman in her 30s with acute or convalescent COVID-19.

The chain uses TRBV19 and TRBJ1-1; D is possibly TRBD1 (5 bases). Germline V gives CDR1 LNHDA, CDR2 SQIVND (reference sequence). This CDR3 spans 12 amino acids. Trimming removed 7 bases at V and 1 base at J, with 7 bases between. This CDR3 is CASTDRNTEAFF. CDR3 nucleotide sequence: TGTGCCAGTACCGACAGGAACACTGAAGCTTTCTTT.

This chain links TRBV4-3 with TRBJ2-2; unclear D gene. CDR1 LGHNA and CDR2 YSLEER come from the germline V gene. The V end was cut by 0 bases, the J end by 6 bases, with 17 bases between. The CDR3 loop spans 17 amino acids. The chain's CDR3 is CASSQDQSPSFSGELFF. The CDR3 DNA sequence: TGCGCCAGCAGCCAAGATCAAAGCCCGTCCTTCTCCGGGGAGCTGTTTTTT.

The chain recombines TRBV4-3 with TRBJ1-4; 9 bases line up with TRBD1. CDR1 is LGHNA, CDR2 YSLEER, per germline. CDR3 size: 14 residues. J lost 8 bases, V lost 3 bases, and 4 bases had no gene match. The chain's CDR3 is CASSHRQGGEKLFF. CDR3 bases: TGCGCCAGCAGCCATCGACAGGGGGGCGAAAAACTGTTTTTT.

This clone occurred many times. V and J are TRBV5-4 and TRBJ2-7; the match to TRBD2 covers 13 bases. The CDR3 is 15 residues long. Germline V gives CDR1 SGHNT, CDR2 YYREEE (reference sequence). After removal of 5 bases from V and 4 bases from J, the junction contained 6 bases not matched to a gene. The CDR3 here is CASSLGTSGIYEQYF. The CDR3 DNA follows: TGTGCCAGCAGTCTGGGGACTAGCGGGATATACGAGCAGTACTTC.

The V and J genes are TRBV25-1 and TRBJ1-6; 9 nucleotides agree with TRBD1. Germline assignment: CDR1 MGHDK and CDR2 SYGVNS. The CDR3 sequence is 15 residues long. J was trimmed by 9 bases and V by 2 bases; bases with no gene match: 5. The CDR3: CASSEPTGGSSPLHF. Here the CDR3 DNA reads TGTGCCAGCAGTGAACCGACAGGGGGATCTTCACCCCTCCACTTT. Using reference TRBV25-1 and TRBJ1-6 for the parts outside the CDR3, the full variable domain is EADIYQTPRYLVIGTGKKITLECSQTMGHDKMYWYQQDPGMELHLIHYSYGVNSTEKGDLSSESTVSRIRTEHFPLTLESARPSHTSQYLCASSEPTGGSSPLHFGNGTRLTVT.

This clone was seen a handful of times. This chain connects TRBV19 to TRBJ1-5, with D maybe TRBD1 (5 bases). V was pared by 3 bases and J by 4 bases, with 13 bases between. Germline loops: CDR1 LNHDA, CDR2 SQIVND (reference sequence). This CDR3 has 15 residues. As DNA, the CDR3 is TGTGCCAGTAGTATTGGTTTTGGGGCAAATCAGCCCCAGCATTTT. Amino acids: CASSIGFGANQPQHF.

The chain joins TRBV29-1 to TRBJ1-5; D unclear. Germline V gene data show CDR1 as SQVTM and CDR2 as ANQGSEA. The CDR3 covers 14 residues. Trimming removed 6 bases from V and 1 base from J, with 13 bases in between. Here the CDR3 reads CSVGEGGSNQPQHF. The DNA of the CDR3 is TGCAGCGTCGGGGAAGGAGGGAGCAATCAGCCCCAGCATTTT.

The chain couples TRBV27 to TRBJ2-1; 8 bases agree with TRBD1. Germline CDR1 and CDR2: MNHEY and SMNVEV (reference sequence). V was clipped by 7 bases and J by 4 bases; unmatched bases: 9. This CDR3 comprises 15 residues. As DNA, the CDR3 is TGTGCCAGCAATCTCCAGGGGGCTGAATACAATGAGCAGTTCTTC. Residues: CASNLQGAEYNEQFF.

A single count supports this clone. The rearrangement links TRBV3-1 (or the pseudogene TRBV3-2) to TRBJ2-4, with D tentatively TRBD2 (6 bases). With 4 bases removed from V and 7 bases from J, the gap between germline ends came to 17 bases. The germline V gene encodes CDR1 LGHDT and CDR2 YNNKEL (reference sequence). This CDR3 has 15 residues. The CDR3 DNA sequence: TGTGCCAGCAGCCCGGGGGTCTCCTCGGGGAACATTCAGTACTTC. Its translation is CASSPGVSSGNIQYF.

This rearrangement joins TRBV6-2 or TRBV6-3 to TRBJ1-5, with 8 bases identical to TRBD1. Germline loops: CDR1 MNHEY, CDR2 SVGEGT. The CDR3 length is 17 residues. V trimming: 4 bases; J trimming: 7 bases; junction bases outside the gene matches: 15. The CDR3 DNA is TGTGCCAGCAGTTTCAACCCCAAGCAGGGGGCGCAACAGCCCCAGCATTTT. Amino acid sequence: CASSFNPKQGAQQPQHF.

This clone turned up a few times. The chain couples TRBV24-1 to TRBJ2-2; 7 bases agree with TRBD1. Looked up from germline, CDR1 is KGHDR and CDR2 is SFDVKD. The CDR3 loop spans 14 amino acids. After removal of 9 bases from V and 1 base from J, the junction contained 4 bases not matched to a gene. The CDR3 coding sequence is TGTGCCACCGGGACAGCCTTGAACACCGGGGAGCTGTTTTTT. Translation gives CATGTALNTGELFF.

The chain uses TRBV10-3 and TRBJ1-1, with D possibly TRBD1 on 6 matching bases. Germline lookup yields CDR1 ENHRY and CDR2 SYGVKD. V lost 2 bases and J 2 bases, leaving 21 bases between the germline ends. The CDR3 extends over 18 amino acids. The CDR3 loop reads CAISERVQGVGTNTEAFF. For the CDR3, the DNA is TGTGCCATCAGTGAGAGGGTACAGGGTGTCGGAACTAACACTGAAGCTTTCTTT.

The chain is built from TRBV18 and TRBJ1-3; 9 nucleotides align to TRBD1. Germline values: CDR1 KGHSH, CDR2 LQKENI. The CDR3 is 15 amino acids. The ends lost 5 bases at V and 2 bases at J; junction bases unmatched: 4. CDR3 in amino acids: CASSRDRDPGNTIYF. CDR3 coding DNA: TGTGCCAGCTCAAGGGACAGGGATCCTGGAAACACCATATATTTT. The variable domain in full, completed from reference TRBV18 and TRBJ1-3, reads NAGVMQNPRHLVRRRGQEARLRCSPMKGHSHVYWYRQLPEEGLKFMVYLQKENIIDESGMPKERFSAEFPKEGPSILRIQQVVRGDSAAYFCASSRDRDPGNTIYFGEGSWLTVV.

The V gene is TRBV28, the J gene TRBJ1-5, with 7 bases identical to TRBD1. This CDR3 comprises 14 residues. In germline, CDR1 is MDHEN, CDR2 SYDVKM. After removal of 5 bases from V and 9 bases from J, the junction contained 10 bases not matched to a gene. CDR3 residues: CASSVGQLVGPQHF. In DNA form, the CDR3 reads TGTGCCAGCAGTGTGGGACAGTTAGTCGGGCCCCAGCATTTT.

V is TRBV6-1 and J is TRBJ2-6, with TRBD1 matching over 7 bases. Losses at the gene ends were 3 bases for V and 1 base for J; bases not matched to a gene: 12. The CDR3 consists of 19 residues. Germline values: CDR1 MNHNS, CDR2 SASEGT. DNA of the CDR3: TGTGCCAGCAGTGACTGGACAGGCTTAACCCCTTCTGGGGCCAACGTCCTGACTTTC. It yields the protein CASSDWTGLTPSGANVLTF.

The table lists this clone with a few counts. The chain employs TRBV14 and TRBJ2-5; TRBD2 aligns across 9 bases. Germline lookup yields CDR1 SGHDN and CDR2 FVKESK. After removal of 1 base from V and 5 bases from J, the junction contained 11 bases not matched to a gene. This CDR3 has 17 amino acids. CDR3: CASSQGFAGGRPETQYF. Here the CDR3 DNA reads TGTGCCAGCAGCCAAGGCTTCGCGGGGGGGCGGCCGGAGACCCAGTACTTC.

The V and J genes are TRBV7-2 and TRBJ2-1; possibly TRBD1 for D (6 bases). The V end was cut by 5 bases, the J end by 1 base, with 18 bases between. The V gene's germline CDR1 is SGHTA and CDR2 FQGNSA. This CDR3 is 17 amino acids long. DNA for the CDR3: TGTGCCAGCAGCCATCGTCTACAGGGTCTGTCCTACAATGAGCAGTTCTTC. This sequence encodes CASSHRLQGLSYNEQFF.

This chain connects TRBV23-1 to TRBJ2-3; 7 nucleotides agree with TRBD2. TRBV23-1 belongs to the ORF category, with a function that is uncertain. CDR3 length: 22 residues. V shed 0 bases, J shed 0 bases, and the junction held 21 bases outside the gene matches. CDR3 protein: CASSQSSRSPRGEGRSTDTQYF. DNA of the CDR3: TGCGCCAGCAGTCAATCGTCCCGCTCGCCGAGAGGGGAGGGCCGTAGCACAGATACGCAGTATTTT.

Only a few counts were recorded for this clone. The chain joins TRBV7-9 to TRBJ1-4; TRBD1 might be the D (5 bases). The V and J ends lost 3 bases and 5 bases respectively, with 7 bases between them. Germline assignment: CDR1 SEHNR and CDR2 FQNEAQ (reference sequence). CDR3 size: 13 residues. CDR3 protein: CASSFRGNEKLFF. Written as DNA, the CDR3 is TGTGCCAGCAGCTTTAGGGGCAATGAAAAACTGTTTTTT.

V gene TRBV15 combines with J gene TRBJ1-1; a weak D match, TRBD1 (6 bases). CDR3 length: 16 amino acids. V lost 3 bases and J 0 bases, leaving 14 bases between the germline ends. CDR1 is LNHNV and CDR2 is YYDKDF in the germline V gene (reference sequence). CDR3 protein: CATSSGGQLMNTEAFF. CDR3 nucleotides: TGTGCCACCAGCAGCGGAGGACAGTTGATGAACACTGAAGCTTTCTTT.

The chain has TRBV27 and TRBJ2-2; 10 nucleotides match TRBD1. The V and J ends lost 2 bases and 3 bases, in that order; junction bases with no gene match: 0. Germline V gene lookup returns CDR1 MNHEY and CDR2 SMNVEV (reference sequence). The CDR3 contains 15 residues. The CDR3 spells CASSLGQGDTGELFF. For the CDR3, the DNA is TGTGCCAGCAGTTTAGGACAGGGGGACACCGGGGAGCTGTTTTTT.

The genes are TRBV19 and TRBJ2-7; TRBD1 aligns across 8 bases. Germline assignment: CDR1 LNHDA and CDR2 SQIVND (reference sequence). The CDR3 loop spans 14 amino acids. With 5 bases clipped from V and 2 bases from J, the junction kept 5 bases outside the gene matches. For the CDR3, the DNA is TGTGCCAGTAGTGACAGGGGTGAAACCTACGAGCAGTACTTC. This encodes CASSDRGETYEQYF.

The chain couples TRBV5-8 to TRBJ2-7, with a tentative D call TRBD1 (6 bases). CDR3 length equals 12 residues. Trimming removed 4 bases at V and 7 bases at J, with 12 bases between. From germline, CDR1 is SGHTS and CDR2 YDEGEE. The CDR3 spells CASSTGIGEQYF. CDR3 in DNA: TGTGCCAGCAGCACAGGGATCGGTGAGCAGTACTTC.